These 18 T cell receptor beta chains were all obtained from the same sample, sequenced in a study of T-cell reconstitution after alpha-beta-depleted transplantation in children. This sample's TCRbeta library carried unique molecular identifier barcodes. MiXCR, applied by TCRdb to the PCR reads, yields one record per CDR3 protein. Among fewer than 750,000 distinct CDR3 sequences listed, 23% were seen once. This specimen was PBMCs, mostly from graft donor cells, taken 360 days after TCRalphabeta/CD19-depleted stem cell transplant. These receptors were obtained from a boy under three years old who had a stem cell transplant for acute myeloid leukemia, so the T cells may come from the graft donor.

This clonotype has more than one count but fewer than ten. The rearrangement uses TRBV6-1 and TRBJ2-1, with TRBD1 matching 7 bases. The CDR3 is 16 amino acids. The germline V gene has CDR1 MNHNS and CDR2 SASEGT. Germline trimming cut 2 bases from V and 4 bases from J; bases unmatched to any gene: 8. The CDR3 DNA reads as TGTGCCAGCAGTGAAACGCCGGGACAGATATACAATGAGCAGTTCTTC. It codes for CASSETPGQIYNEQFF.

There are a few counts of this clonotype. The V and J genes are TRBV12-3 or TRBV12-4 and TRBJ2-1; D ambiguous. With 1 base removed from V and 6 bases from J, the gap between germline ends came to 7 bases. This CDR3 contains 13 residues. This CDR3 is CASSLGPSNEQFF. The DNA of the CDR3 is TGTGCCAGCAGTTTAGGGCCCTCCAATGAGCAGTTCTTC.

This clonotype was detected many times. The rearrangement links TRBV29-1 to TRBJ2-7; either TRBD1 or TRBD2 may supply D (6 bases each). From germline, CDR1 is SQVTM and CDR2 ANQGSEA. With 6 bases removed from V and 0 bases from J, the gap between germline ends came to 15 bases. This CDR3 has 14 amino acids. The CDR3 region is CSVADRRGSYEQYF. As DNA, the CDR3 is TGCAGCGTGGCAGACAGGAGGGGCTCCTACGAGCAGTACTTC.

The chain uses TRBV7-2 and TRBJ2-5, with D perhaps TRBD2 (7 bases). The V end lost 1 base, the J end lost 5 bases, and 11 bases lay between the germline ends. The length of the CDR3 is 14 residues. The V gene's germline CDR1 is SGHTA and CDR2 FQGNSA. DNA of the CDR3: TGTGCCAGCAGCTTAGTAAGGGGGGGGGAGACCCAGTACTTC. It translates to CASSLVRGGETQYF.

A few counts support this clonotype. The V call is TRBV30, the J call TRBJ2-1, with D perhaps being TRBD1 or TRBD2 (6 bases each). Trimming left V 2 bases short and J 12 bases short, with 23 bases between. Germline V gene sequence: CDR1 GTSNPN, CDR2 SVGIG (reference sequence). This CDR3 spans 15 amino acids. CDR3 amino acids: CAWSPIRVRGLRQFF. In DNA, the CDR3 is TGTGCCTGGAGTCCGATCCGAGTTCGGGGGCTAAGGCAGTTCTTC. Filled out from reference TRBV30 and TRBJ2-1, the complete variable domain reads SQTIHQWPATLVQPVGSPLSLECTVEGTSNPNLYWYRQAAGRGLQLLFYSVGIGQISSEVPQNLSASRPQDRQFILSSKKLLLSDSGFYLCAWSPIRVRGLRQFFGPGTRLTVL.

This clonotype was recorded at least ten times. The chain has TRBV12-3 or TRBV12-4 and TRBJ2-3; 9 bases line up with TRBD1. The CDR3 sequence is 16 residues long. V lost 5 bases to trimming and J lost 0 bases; unmatched junction nucleotides: 6. CDR3 residues: CASSVSGTGSTDTQYF. For the CDR3, the DNA is TGTGCCAGCAGTGTATCCGGGACAGGGAGCACAGATACGCAGTATTTT.

In this sample, this clonotype turned up many times. V and J are TRBV7-6 and TRBJ2-5; D may be TRBD1 (5 bases). The ends were cut back, 3 bases at V and 2 bases at J, with 10 bases in the middle. CDR1 SGHVS and CDR2 FNYEAQ come from the germline V gene. The CDR3 spans 14 residues. DNA of the CDR3: TGTGCCAGCAGCTTCCCGACAGATCAAGAGACCCAGTACTTC. Its protein is CASSFPTDQETQYF.

This clonotype was found many times. The J gene is TRBJ2-7, the V gene TRBV27; tentatively, D is TRBD1 (7 bases). From germline, CDR1 is MNHEY and CDR2 SMNVEV (reference sequence). V was pared by 8 bases and J by 1 base, with 12 bases between. The CDR3 extends over 13 amino acids. The CDR3 DNA sequence: TGTGCCAGCTCAGGGGGGCCGTCCTACGAGCAGTACTTC. Its translation is CASSGGPSYEQYF.

V usage is TRBV5-1 and J usage is TRBJ2-1, with D possibly being TRBD1 (5 bases). This CDR3 comprises 15 residues. Between the trimmed V and J ends, which lost 0 bases and 6 bases, there was a span of 13 bases. Germline lookup yields CDR1 SGHRS and CDR2 YFSETQ. CDR3 in amino acids: CASSLGAGRGNEQFF. The CDR3 nucleotides are TGCGCCAGCAGCTTGGGGGCAGGTAGGGGCAATGAGCAGTTCTTC.

This clonotype came up a few times. The chain employs TRBV12-3 or TRBV12-4 and TRBJ1-3, with unresolved D. V was shortened by 5 bases and J by 0 bases, with 11 bases between the two germline ends. The CDR3 spans 15 residues. CDR3 sequence: CASSGREFSGNTIYF. CDR3 bases: TGTGCCAGCAGTGGGCGGGAATTCTCTGGAAACACCATATATTTT.

CDR3 in amino acids: CSRTVSPQYF. CDR3 bases: TGCAGTAGGACAGTAAGCCCCCAGTACTTC. The chain combines TRBV20-1 with TRBJ2-5; a weak D match, TRBD1 (6 bases). CDR1 and CDR2 from the germline V gene are DFQATT and SNEGSKA (reference sequence). The CDR3 length is 10 residues. V lost 8 bases, J lost 9 bases, and 13 bases lay in between.

The table lists this clonotype with a few counts. The chain is built from TRBV21-1 and TRBJ2-7. TRBV21-1 is a listed pseudogene. The CDR3 runs 12 residues. The CDR3 sequence: CASSKVGNEQYV. The CDR3 DNA reads TGTGCCAGCAGCAAAGTTGGGAACGAGCAGTACGTC.

The chain carries TRBV5-1 and TRBJ2-7, with a weak D call TRBD1 (6 bases). V dropped 4 bases and J dropped 6 bases, with 20 bases sitting between them. The germline V gene encodes CDR1 SGHRS and CDR2 YFSETQ. CDR3 size: 15 residues. The CDR3 DNA is TGCGCCAGCAGCGGCGGACAGAGGCGGTATAGCGAGCAGTACTTC. This encodes CASSGGQRRYSEQYF.

The rearrangement joins TRBV6-5 to TRBJ2-5; TRBD1 agrees at 9 bases. V dropped 0 bases and J dropped 5; count of bases not matched to a gene: 1. This CDR3 region has 14 residues. Germline V CDR1 and CDR2: MNHEY, SVGAGI. DNA of the CDR3: TGTGCCAGCAGTTACTCCGGACAGGGGGAGACCCAGTACTTC. This sequence encodes CASSYSGQGETQYF.

The J gene is TRBJ2-5, the V gene TRBV7-6; no firm D call. There are 16 residues in the CDR3. Germline-derived CDR1 and CDR2 are SGHVS and FNYEAQ. The V and J ends lost 5 bases and 2 bases respectively, with 18 bases between them. The CDR3 region is CASSPPSLQPQETQYF. The CDR3 coding sequence is TGTGCCAGCAGCCCCCCCTCTTTACAGCCTCAAGAGACCCAGTACTTC.

The DNA for the CDR3 is TGTGCCAGCAGCTTCGGACAGGGTATGCAGCCCCAGCATTTT. The encoded protein is CASSFGQGMQPQHF. The chain uses TRBV7-2 and TRBJ1-5; 8 bases are shared with TRBD1. Germline loops: CDR1 SGHTA, CDR2 FQGNSA. With 3 bases clipped from V and 7 bases from J, the junction kept 5 bases outside the gene matches. The CDR3 runs 14 residues.

The chain is built from TRBV9 and TRBJ2-1; 10 bases match TRBD2. Trimming at V came to 0 bases and at J to 0 bases, leaving 9 bases not matched to a gene. The CDR3 loop spans 19 amino acids. Germline V lookup: CDR1 SGDLS, CDR2 YYNGEE. CDR3 protein: CASSVGAGLAASSYNEQFF. The CDR3 DNA follows: TGTGCCAGCAGCGTAGGCGCCGGACTAGCGGCATCCTCCTACAATGAGCAGTTCTTC.

The CDR3, as DNA: TGTGCCAGCGGCTCTTTCTCCATGAACACTGAAGCTTTCTTT. Translating gives CASGSFSMNTEAFF. This rearrangement joins TRBV11-2 to TRBJ1-1; no reliable D call. With 8 bases removed from V and 0 bases from J, the gap between germline ends came to 13 bases. Germline V gene lookup returns CDR1 SGHAT and CDR2 FQNNGV. CDR3 length equals 14 residues.